This TCR beta chain originates from a study of blood T cell repertoires in COVID-19. Background on the study: The United States, Italy and Spain supplied acute and convalescent COVID-19 samples. T cells, B-cell-depleted T cells, or PBMCs provided the cDNA or gDNA that served as material.

Methods used by the authors: Reference gene primer amplification yielded estimated nucleated cell counts. Assay used: immunoSEQ multiplex PCR; TCRdb lists only in-frame clones, some missing. V, J and clone size reflect that table, while D and trimming were determined from the DNA. Among about 150,000 clones, about 86% were seen once, and the ten largest hold over 2.5%. The J segment lost 2 bases and the V segment lost 5 bases, leaving 4 bases of the junction unmatched. Germline assignment: CDR1 SGHRS and CDR2 YFSETQ. The CDR3 totals 15 residues. The receptor was isolated from a woman over 75 with acute or convalescent COVID-19. The chain has TRBV5-1 and TRBJ2-5; TRBD2 aligns across 12 bases. Sequenced: peripheral blood. The CDR3 sequence: CASRSSGGDQETQYF. The CDR3 DNA is TGCGCCAGCAGGTCTAGCGGGGGGGATCAAGAGACCCAGTACTTC.